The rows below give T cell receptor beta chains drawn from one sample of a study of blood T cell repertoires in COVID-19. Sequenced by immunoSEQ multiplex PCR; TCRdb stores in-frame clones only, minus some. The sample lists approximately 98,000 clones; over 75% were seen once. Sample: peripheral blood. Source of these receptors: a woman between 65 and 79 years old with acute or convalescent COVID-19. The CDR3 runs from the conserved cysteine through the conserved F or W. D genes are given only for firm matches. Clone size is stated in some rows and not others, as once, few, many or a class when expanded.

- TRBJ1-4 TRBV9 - TGTGCCAGCAGCGACAGGGATGGGGCAACTAATGAAAAACTGTTTTTT CASSDRDGATNEKLFF
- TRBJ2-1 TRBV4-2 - TGTGCCAGCAGCCTACGCCCGAGCTCCTACAATGAGCAGTTCTTC CASSLRPSSYNEQFF
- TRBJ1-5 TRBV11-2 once TGTGCCAGCAGCTTGAACGGTCAGCCCCAGCATTTT CASSLNGQPQHF
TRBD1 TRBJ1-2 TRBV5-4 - TGTGCCAGCCGCCCACCAGGGGGCCTATCTAACTATGGCTACACCTTC CASRPPGGLSNYGYTF
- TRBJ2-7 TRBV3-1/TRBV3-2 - TGTGCCAGCAGCCCGATCGACAGCCTCTACGAGCAGTACTTC CASSPIDSLYEQYF
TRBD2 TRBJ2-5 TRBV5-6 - TGTGCCAGCAGCTTGCGTTTAGCGGGAGGAGAGACCCAGTACTTC CASSLRLAGGETQYF
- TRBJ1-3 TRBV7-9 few TGTGCCAGCAGCGGCACATCCATGGTCTCTGGAAACACCATATATTTT CASSGTSMVSGNTIYF
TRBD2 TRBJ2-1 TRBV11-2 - TGTGCCAGCAGCTTTACTGTCGGCGGGAGCTCCTACAATGAGCAGTTCTTC CASSFTVGGSSYNEQFF
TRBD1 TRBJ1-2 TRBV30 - TGTGCCTGGGGGACAGAAGGAGTTCGTGGCTACACCTTC CAWGTEGVRGYTF
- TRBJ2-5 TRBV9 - TGTGCCAGCAGCGTGGCAGGGTGGGAAGAGACCCAGTACTTC CASSVAGWEETQYF
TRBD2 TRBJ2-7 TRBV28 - TGTGCCAGCAGTTCGGGACTAGCGGGAGCGCTGCTGATCTTC CASSSGLAGALLIF
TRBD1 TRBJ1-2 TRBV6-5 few TGTGCCAGCAGTTACTCGACAGGGTTCGTCTACTATGGCTACACCTTC CASSYSTGFVYYGYTF
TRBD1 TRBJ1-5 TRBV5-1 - TGCGCCAGCAGCACCGGGACAGGGGGGAATCAGCCCCAGCATTTT CASSTGTGGNQPQHF
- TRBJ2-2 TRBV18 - TGTGCCAGCTCACCATTAACCGGGGAGCTGTTTTTT CASSPLTGELFF
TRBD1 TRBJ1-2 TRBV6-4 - TGTGCCGGGGGACAGGGGAACTATGGCTACACCTTC CAGGQGNYGYTF
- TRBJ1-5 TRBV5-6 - TGTGCCAGCAGCTTGGCCAGGGGTAGCAATCAGCCCCAGCATTTT CASSLARGSNQPQHF
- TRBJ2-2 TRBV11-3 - TGTGCCAGCAGCAACAGGGTGAACACCGGGGAGCTGTTTTTT CASSNRVNTGELFF
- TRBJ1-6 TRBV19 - TGTGCCAGTAACGGGGGGGATAATTCACCCCTCCACTTT CASNGGDNSPLHF
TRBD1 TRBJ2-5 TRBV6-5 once TGTGCCAGCAGTTATCACAGGGGTGCGCTAGAGACCCAGTACTTC CASSYHRGALETQYF
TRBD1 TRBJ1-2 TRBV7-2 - TGTGCCAGCAGCTTAATGCAGGGGGCACGGGGCGGCTACACCTTC CASSLMQGARGGYTF
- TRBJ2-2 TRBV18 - TGTGCCAGCTCACCACCGGGGCCCACCGGGGAGCTGTTTTTT CASSPPGPTGELFF
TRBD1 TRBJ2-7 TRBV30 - TGTGCCTGGAGAGGACAGGACCCCGACGAGCAGTACTTC CAWRGQDPDEQYF
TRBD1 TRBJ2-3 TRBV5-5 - TGTGCCAGCAGCTCGGCTCCTTGGGGGACAGGGGTAACAGATACGCAGTATTTT CASSSAPWGTGVTDTQYF
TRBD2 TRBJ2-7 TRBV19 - TGTGCCAGTAGTAGGACTAGCGTAGACGAGCAGTACTTC CASSRTSVDEQYF
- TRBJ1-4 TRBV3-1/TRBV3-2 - TGTGCCAGCAGCCAGATGGAGGGTGGAAAACTGTTTTTT CASSQMEGGKLFF
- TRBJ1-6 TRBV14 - TGTGCCAGCAGCTCAGACACTTCTCCTCTCCACTTT CASSSDTSPLHF
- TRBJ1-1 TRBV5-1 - TGCGCCAGCAGCTTGACACAGGGGAACACTGAAGCTTTCTTT CASSLTQGNTEAFF